These 21 T cell receptor beta chains were sequenced from one sample in a study of cytomegalovirus exposure and HLA in healthy donors. This PCR relied on a set of 60 Vbeta primers and 13 Jbeta primers. The table came from immunoSEQ multiplex PCR; TCRdb's copy has only in-frame clones and leaves some out. The sample consists of some 150,000 clones, approximately 79% of them appearing once. Input material: PBMCs. The receptors were gathered from a male donor in good health and CMV-seronegative.

This rearrangement joins TRBV6-4 to TRBJ1-2, with TRBD1 identical over 7 bases. Trimming cost V 0 bases and J 7 bases; bases outside gene matches: 11. CDR1 and CDR2 from the germline V gene are MRHNA and SNTAGT. The CDR3 contains 16 residues. CDR3 region: CASSDSPGGVLRGYTF. CDR3 nucleotide sequence: TGTGCCAGCAGTGACTCCCCAGGGGGTGTCCTTCGTGGCTACACCTTC.

Concerning this clone itself: Its ends do not fully match the called genes, so a read error is possible. This chain connects TRBV9 to TRBJ2-5, with 10 bases aligning to TRBD2. This CDR3 has 15 residues. CDR1 SGDLS and CDR2 YYNGEE come from the germline V gene. The chain's CDR3 is CASSASGGAQEAQYF. The CDR3 DNA follows: TGTGCCAGCAGCGCTAGCGGGGGAGCCCAAGAGGCCCAGTACTTC. The complete variable domain, with remaining parts taken from reference TRBV9 and TRBJ2-5, reads DSGVTQTPKHLITATGQRVTLRCSPRSGDLSVYWYQQSLDQGLQFLIQYYNGEERAKGNILERFSAQQFPDLHSELNLSSLELGDSALYFCASSASGGAQEAQYFGPGTRLLVL.

The gene calls are TRBV4-2 and TRBJ2-7, with 10 bases lining up with TRBD2. Germline loops: CDR1 LGHNA, CDR2 YNFKEQ. After removal of 0 bases from V and 5 bases from J, the junction contained 13 bases not matched to a gene. The CDR3 spans 18 residues. CDR3 DNA: TGTGCCAGCAGCCAAGATGGATACGGAGCGGGAGGGCGAGACGAGCAGTACTTC. Protein product: CASSQDGYGAGGRDEQYF.

The chain combines TRBV6-5 with TRBJ1-1, with a tentative D call TRBD1 (6 bases). V was pared by 5 bases and J by 3 bases, with 13 bases between. This CDR3 contains 14 residues. The germline gives CDR1 MNHEY, CDR2 SVGAGI. CDR3 coding DNA: TGTGCCAGCAGTCGGGGGGCAATTGACACTGAAGCTTTCTTT. This encodes CASSRGAIDTEAFF.

The chain couples TRBV7-9 to TRBJ2-7; D possibly corresponds to TRBD2 (5 bases). Trimming took off 8 bases at V and 3 bases at J, with 11 bases between the two ends. The CDR3 loop spans 12 amino acids. The germline V gene encodes CDR1 SEHNR and CDR2 FQNEAQ (reference sequence). The CDR3 bases are TGTGCCAGCCGCTCCGGGGACTACGAGCAGTACTTC. It encodes CASRSGDYEQYF.

J is TRBJ1-5 and V is TRBV6-1; D gene ambiguous. Deletions cut 7 bases from V and 1 base from J, with 14 bases between. The CDR3 contains 15 residues. Germline lookup yields CDR1 MNHNS and CDR2 SASEGT. Here the CDR3 DNA reads TGTGCCAGCAACTATGGGTGGTGGAGCAATCAGCCCCAGCATTTT. Translated, it gives CASNYGWWSNQPQHF.

This clone was counted between two and nine times. This specimen includes other DNA sequences encoding the same CDR3. The rearrangement links TRBV2 to TRBJ1-6, with 7 nucleotides matching TRBD1. The J segment lost 10 bases and the V segment lost 4 bases, leaving 4 bases of the junction unmatched. The CDR3 is 13 amino acids. Germline V lookup: CDR1 SNHLY, CDR2 FYNNEI. CDR3 protein: CASSGTGNSPLHF. Here the CDR3 DNA reads TGTGCCAGCAGTGGGACAGGTAACTCACCCCTCCACTTT.

This clone showed up just once. V is TRBV9 and J is TRBJ2-6; 7 positions agree with TRBD1. The CDR3 spans 19 residues. Germline CDR1 is SGDLS and CDR2 is YYNGEE. Trimming removed 4 bases from V and 1 base from J; junction bases left unmatched: 14. This CDR3 reads CASSPQGTAATSGANVLTF. CDR3 DNA sequence: TGTGCCAGCAGCCCTCAAGGGACAGCGGCGACTTCTGGGGCCAACGTCCTGACTTTC. Supplemented by reference TRBV9 and TRBJ2-6, the full variable domain reads DSGVTQTPKHLITATGQRVTLRCSPRSGDLSVYWYQQSLDQGLQFLIQYYNGEERAKGNILERFSAQQFPDLHSELNLSSLELGDSALYFCASSPQGTAATSGANVLTFGAGSRLTVL.

This chain joins TRBV5-4 and TRBJ1-1; TRBD1 aligns across 7 bases. CDR3 length equals 15 residues. The germline CDR1 and CDR2 sequences are SGHNT and YYREEE (reference sequence). J lost 7 bases, V lost 0 bases, and 9 bases had no gene match. The CDR3 region has the DNA TGTGCCAGCAGCTTGGCCCAGAACAGGGGAGGTGAAGCTTTCTTT. Its protein is CASSLAQNRGGEAFF.

The chain couples TRBV7-2 to TRBJ2-7; D is uncertain. Germline CDR1 reads SGHTA; CDR2 reads FQGNSA. This CDR3 region has 12 residues. With 3 bases removed from V and 4 bases from J, the gap between germline ends came to 7 bases. The CDR3 protein is CASSFLGYEQYF. The CDR3 bases are TGTGCCAGCAGCTTCCTCGGTTACGAGCAGTACTTC.

The rearrangement joins TRBV9 to TRBJ2-1; TRBD2 matches at 8 bases. CDR1 and CDR2 (germline): SGDLS, YYNGEE. The CDR3 extends over 16 amino acids. V lost 5 bases and J lost 7; bases outside the gene matches: 14. CDR3 protein: CASSKTAGGGGNEQFF. The CDR3, as DNA: TGTGCCAGCAGTAAGACGGCGGGGGGCGGAGGTAATGAGCAGTTCTTC. Full variable domain (remainder filled in from reference TRBV9 and TRBJ2-1): DSGVTQTPKHLITATGQRVTLRCSPRSGDLSVYWYQQSLDQGLQFLIQYYNGEERAKGNILERFSAQQFPDLHSELNLSSLELGDSALYFCASSKTAGGGGNEQFFGPGTRLTVL.

The V and J genes are TRBV5-1 and TRBJ1-4; D is uncertain. V was trimmed by 4 bases and J by 7 bases, leaving 20 bases between them. The CDR3 loop spans 16 amino acids. CDR1 is SGHRS, CDR2 YFSETQ, per germline. CDR3 in DNA: TGCGCCAGCAGCGCGGGCCTCTACGCAGGTGGTGAAAAACTGTTTTTT. Protein: CASSAGLYAGGEKLFF.

This clone came up once. The gene calls are TRBV9 and TRBJ1-3; 7 bases line up with TRBD1. V was clipped by 4 bases and J by 0 bases; unmatched bases: 4. Germline CDR1 reads SGDLS; CDR2 reads YYNGEE. This CDR3 has 15 amino acids. Written as DNA, the CDR3 is TGTGCCAGCAGCCCCAGGGGGGACTCTGGAAACACCATATATTTT. Translation: CASSPRGDSGNTIYF.

This rearrangement joins TRBV20-1 to TRBJ2-4; the D is unclear. V shed 1 base and J shed 7 bases, with 5 bases lying between them. This CDR3 comprises 11 residues. CDR1 is DFQATT and CDR2 is SNEGSKA in the germline V gene (reference sequence). The CDR3 bases are TGCAGTGCTAGAGTCTCCAACATTCAGTACTTC. Its protein product is CSARVSNIQYF.

The chain employs TRBV2 and TRBJ2-7; TRBD2 matches at 14 bases. Germline V gene sequence: CDR1 SNHLY, CDR2 FYNNEI. V lost 6 bases and J lost 1; bases outside the gene matches: 5. The CDR3 contains 16 residues. The CDR3 coding sequence is TGTGCCAGCAGGGGGGGACTAGCGGGAGCATCCTACGAGCAGTACTTC. This gives the protein CASRGGLAGASYEQYF.

This chain uses TRBV25-1 with TRBJ2-7, with D perhaps TRBD1 (6 bases). Per germline, CDR1 MGHDK and CDR2 SYGVNS. CDR3 length: 13 amino acids. V dropped 5 bases and J dropped 7 bases, with 15 bases sitting between them. CDR3 in DNA: TGTGCCAGCAGTCATGCAGGGGCCTGGGAGCAGTACTTC. It codes for CASSHAGAWEQYF.

The chain is built from TRBV29-1 and TRBJ2-7; 7 bases agree with TRBD2. V trimming: 3 bases; J trimming: 7 bases; junction bases outside the gene matches: 9. The CDR3 consists of 13 residues. Germline CDR1 SQVTM, CDR2 ANQGSEA. CDR3 protein: CSVDSGSSQEQYF. CDR3 coding DNA: TGCAGCGTTGATAGCGGGTCATCTCAGGAGCAGTACTTC.

The J gene is TRBJ2-7, the V gene TRBV29-1, with 7 nucleotides matching TRBD1. The CDR3 has 11 amino acids. Germline V CDR1 and CDR2: SQVTM, ANQGSEA. The V gene end was trimmed by 6 bases and the J gene end by 7 bases; junction bases not matched to a gene: 6. CDR3 residues: CSVVTGVEQYF. CDR3 coding DNA: TGCAGCGTAGTCACAGGGGTTGAGCAGTACTTC.

This rearrangement joins TRBV19 to TRBJ2-7, with TRBD1 matching over 7 bases. Trimming removed 4 bases from V and 2 bases from J; junction bases left unmatched: 5. The V gene's germline CDR1 is LNHDA and CDR2 SQIVND (reference sequence). This CDR3 has 14 residues. This CDR3 reads CASSRKGTAYEQYF. The CDR3 DNA sequence: TGTGCCAGTAGTAGAAAAGGGACAGCCTACGAGCAGTACTTC.

This clone was recorded a few times. This chain uses TRBV6-1 with TRBJ1-2; no firm D call. Between the trimmed V and J ends, which lost 2 bases and 9 bases, there was a span of 13 bases. The CDR3 loop spans 13 amino acids. Germline V gene data show CDR1 as MNHNS and CDR2 as SASEGT. The CDR3 sequence: CASSESPRTSYTF. The CDR3 nucleotides are TGTGCCAGCAGTGAATCCCCGCGAACGAGCTACACCTTC.

The CDR3: CASSLAQQVDSGNTIYF. The CDR3, as DNA: TGTGCCAGCAGCTTAGCTCAACAGGTGGACTCTGGAAACACCATATATTTT. V and J are TRBV7-2 and TRBJ1-3, with D possibly TRBD1 on 5 matching bases. In germline, CDR1 is SGHTA, CDR2 FQGNSA. V was clipped by 0 bases and J by 0 bases, with 12 bases between them. This CDR3 spans 17 amino acids.